One T cell receptor (beta chain) is described in this entry. Its target is not known. The data are from a study of monozygotic twins with inflammatory bowel disease. Study outcomes and limitations: No discrimination was achieved between different T cell subtypes.

Germline V CDR1 and CDR2: ENHRY, SYGVKD. This CDR3 comprises 11 residues. Reanalyzing the 5' RACE reads, TCRdb keeps one entry per CDR3 protein, without DNA. The sample table includes 300,000 to 400,000 distinct CDR3 sequences. The V gene is TRBV10-3, the J gene TRBJ2-1. Sequencing used blood. This sequence originates from a human donor with ulcerative colitis or Crohn's disease, or a healthy co-twin of an affected twin (not recorded which). The CDR3 here is CAIRSRDEQFF.